These 17 T cell receptor beta chains were sequenced from one sample in a study of CD8 T cells in ankylosing spondylitis (dated by TCRdb to about 2017). On the study overall, not on this receptor specifically: Blood from ankylosing spondylitis patients appeared to be characterized by a TCR beta motif made up of about 8 highly homologous amino acid variants.

These receptors lack a known antigen. Library method: 5' RACE. The run used an Illumina HiSeq 2500. TCRdb itself trimmed the public reads at Q25 with fastp, ran MiXCR and retained productive beta chains. Rows are unified per CDR3 protein, each entry keeping the most common DNA and genes. Within this sample are 800,000 to 900,000 distinct CDR3 sequences, with about an eighth of them counted one time only. The ten top clones hold 0.45% to 0.6% of the sample. Sequencing used blood, either unsorted or a sorted T cell fraction (not recorded which). All receptors derive from a male donor with ankylosing spondylitis.

V gene TRBV3-1 combines with J gene TRBJ2-3, with 11 positions matching TRBD2. Trimming took 7 bases from V and 4 from J; bases not matched to a gene: 19. Germline lookup yields CDR1 LGHDT and CDR2 YNNKEL (reference sequence). There are 19 residues in the CDR3. The CDR3 region has the DNA TGTGCCAGCACTAGAGAAGGATCTAGCGGGAGGTTAGACTCAGATACGCAGTATTTT. Encoded protein: CASTREGSSGRLDSDTQYF.

This clonotype has a count of ten or more. The V call is TRBV29-1, the J call TRBJ2-5; 8 nucleotides agree with TRBD2. The CDR3 spans 13 residues. Germline loops: CDR1 SQVTM, CDR2 ANQGSEA. The V segment lost 5 bases and the J segment 4 bases; nucleotides outside the gene matches: 6. The CDR3 DNA reads as TGCAGCGTTCCTCTAGCGGGTTTAGAGACCCAGTACTTC. This gives the protein CSVPLAGLETQYF.

This clonotype was seen more than once but under ten times. CDR3 region: CASSFPGLARGSFF. The DNA of the CDR3 is TGTGCCAGCAGTTTCCCGGGACTAGCGAGAGGATCGTTCTTC. The V and J genes are TRBV12-3 or TRBV12-4 and TRBJ2-1; TRBD2 agrees at 10 bases. Trimming at V came to 3 bases and at J to 15 bases, leaving 11 bases not matched to a gene. The CDR3 covers 14 residues.

The CDR3 DNA sequence: TGCAGTGCCCATATCACAGATACGCAGTATTTT. Its protein product is CSAHITDTQYF. The chain has TRBV20-1 and TRBJ2-3; D is unresolved. Germline V gives CDR1 DFQATT, CDR2 SNEGSKA (reference sequence). This CDR3 spans 11 amino acids. The V end was cut by 6 bases, the J end by 2 bases, with 6 bases between.

This clonotype was seen repeatedly, ten times or more. The rearrangement uses TRBV5-1 and TRBJ2-1, with 11 bases lining up with TRBD2. The germline gives CDR1 SGHRS, CDR2 YFSETQ. The V and J ends lost 5 bases and 4 bases, in that order; junction bases with no gene match: 8. CDR3 length: 16 amino acids. This chain's CDR3 is CASSSTGTSGYNEQFF. Written as DNA, the CDR3 is TGCGCCAGCAGTTCGACCGGGACTAGCGGTTACAATGAGCAGTTCTTC.

The J gene is TRBJ2-5, the V gene TRBV20-1, with unresolved D. The CDR3 is 12 residues long. Germline V gene sequence: CDR1 DFQATT, CDR2 SNEGSKA (reference sequence). V gave up 6 bases and J gave up 1 base, with 9 bases separating them. For the CDR3, the DNA is TGCAGTGCCTGGTGGGGCCAAGAGACCCAGTACTTC. It encodes CSAWWGQETQYF.

The genes are TRBV7-9 and TRBJ2-4, with D maybe TRBD2 (6 bases). This CDR3 is built from 14 residues. The V and J ends lost 3 bases and 6 bases respectively, with 12 bases between them. Germline CDR1 and CDR2: SEHNR and FQNEAQ (reference sequence). The CDR3 region is CASSFTGVGNIQYF. The CDR3 nucleotides read TGTGCCAGCAGCTTTACGGGGGTAGGAAACATTCAGTACTTC. Variable domain in full (rest from reference TRBV7-9 and TRBJ2-4): DTGVSQNPRHKITKRGQNVTFRCDPISEHNRLYWYRQTLGQGPEFLTYFQNEAQLEKSRLLSDRFSAERPKGSFSTLEIQRTEQGDSAMYLCASSFTGVGNIQYFGAGTRLSVL.

This clonotype was recorded a few times. This chain uses TRBV7-8 with TRBJ2-7; 7 positions match TRBD2. Germline values: CDR1 SGHVS, CDR2 FQNEAQ. Trimming took 7 bases from V and 4 from J; bases not matched to a gene: 13. The CDR3 contains 15 residues. The CDR3, as DNA: TGTGCCAGCAACCCTGGGGCGGGAGCAGGGTACGAGCAGTACTTC. It encodes CASNPGAGAGYEQYF.

This chain connects TRBV20-1 to TRBJ2-3; D uncertain. The CDR3 runs 12 residues. Between the trimmed V and J ends, which lost 5 bases and 10 bases, there was a span of 16 bases. From germline, CDR1 is DFQATT and CDR2 SNEGSKA (reference sequence). The CDR3 nucleotides read TGCAGTGCTTACCAGCCCCTCCGGGCGCAGTATTTT. This sequence encodes CSAYQPLRAQYF.

This clonotype was counted many times. The junction departs from germline at one end; a sequencing error may be responsible. The rearrangement uses TRBV12-3 or TRBV12-4 and TRBJ2-7; 8 bases are shared with TRBD1. The CDR3 is 14 amino acids. The CDR3 loop is CASSLRDRSYEQYF. The CDR3, as DNA: TGCGCCAGCAGCTTGAGGGACAGGTCGTACGAGCAGTACTTC.

The chain carries TRBV20-1 and TRBJ1-5; D remains ambiguous. CDR1 DFQATT and CDR2 SNEGSKA come from the germline V gene (reference sequence). The CDR3 is made up of 15 amino acids. Deletions cut 3 bases from V and 0 bases from J, with 12 bases between. CDR3 sequence reads: CSASGQTYSNQPQHF. The CDR3 DNA reads TGCAGTGCTAGCGGCCAGACATATAGCAATCAGCCCCAGCATTTT.

This chain links TRBV20-1 with TRBJ2-1; D not resolved. This CDR3 has 15 residues. CDR1 DFQATT and CDR2 SNEGSKA come from the germline V gene (reference sequence). Trimming cost V 2 bases and J 0 bases, with 11 bases left between them. This CDR3 reads CSARRIISSYNEQFF. The CDR3 DNA reads TGCAGTGCTAGACGGATTATAAGCTCCTACAATGAGCAGTTCTTC.

This clonotype was seen many times. The V call is TRBV4-3, the J call TRBJ2-7, with D uncertain. This CDR3 has 13 residues. Germline values: CDR1 LGHNA, CDR2 YSLEER. Trimming pared 0 bases from V and 6 bases from J, leaving 9 bases between. In nucleotides, the CDR3 is TGCGCCAGCAGCCAAGATACGCGCCGCGAGCAGTACTTC. This codes for CASSQDTRREQYF.

The sample holds many counts of this clonotype. This chain joins TRBV7-2 and TRBJ1-6; perhaps TRBD1 as D (5 bases). CDR3 size: 12 residues. V lost 5 bases and J 10 bases, leaving 9 bases between the germline ends. Germline-derived CDR1 and CDR2 are SGHTA and FQGNSA. CDR3 in amino acids: CASSTTVSPLHF. The CDR3 bases are TGTGCCAGCAGCACGACAGTCTCACCCCTCCACTTT.

This clonotype was picked up many times. The chain is built from TRBV6-5 and TRBJ2-2, with no clear D. CDR1 is MNHEY and CDR2 is SVGAGI in the germline V gene. The CDR3 sequence is 11 residues long. The V end lost 6 bases, the J end lost 5 bases, and 4 bases lay between the germline ends. For the CDR3, the DNA is TGTGCCAGCAGCCAGACCGGGGAGCTGTTTTTT. This gives the protein CASSQTGELFF.

J is TRBJ1-6 and V is TRBV11-2; D is possibly TRBD1 (6 bases). Germline V gene sequence: CDR1 SGHAT, CDR2 FQNNGV. This CDR3 contains 15 residues. Trimming took 0 bases from V and 7 from J, leaving 10 bases between them. CDR3 sequence (DNA): TGTGCCAGCAGCTTAGAGTCAGGGGTCAATTCACCCCTCCACTTT. Protein: CASSLESGVNSPLHF.

This clonotype was observed a handful of times. The V call is TRBV20-1, the J call TRBJ1-5; D is uncertain. Germline V CDR1 and CDR2: DFQATT, SNEGSKA (reference sequence). The CDR3 totals 13 residues. The V gene lost 8 bases and the J gene lost 2 bases, with 13 bases spanning the gap. The CDR3 nucleotides read TGCAGTTCCCAGGCGCATGGCAATCAGCCCCAGCATTTT. This codes for CSSQAHGNQPQHF.